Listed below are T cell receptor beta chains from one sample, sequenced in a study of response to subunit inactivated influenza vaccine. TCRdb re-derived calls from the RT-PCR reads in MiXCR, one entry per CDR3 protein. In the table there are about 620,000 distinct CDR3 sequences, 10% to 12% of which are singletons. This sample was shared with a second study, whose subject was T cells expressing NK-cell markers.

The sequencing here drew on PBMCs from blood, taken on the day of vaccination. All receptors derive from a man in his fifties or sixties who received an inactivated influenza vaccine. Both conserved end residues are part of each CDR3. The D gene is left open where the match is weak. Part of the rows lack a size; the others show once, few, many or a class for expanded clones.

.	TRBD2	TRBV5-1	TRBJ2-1	CASSIGTSGSYNEQFF	TGCGCCAGCAGCATAGGGACTAGCGGCTCCTACAATGAGCAGTTCTTC
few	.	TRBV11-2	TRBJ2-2	CASSFRTVANTGELFF	TGTGCCAGCAGCTTTAGGACAGTTGCGAACACCGGGGAGCTGTTTTTT
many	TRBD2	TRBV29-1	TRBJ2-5	CSVRGGSAQYF	TGCAGCGTCCGGGGGGGATCGGCCCAGTACTTC
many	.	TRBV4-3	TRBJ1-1	CASSQEPGQGSTEAFF	TGCGCCAGCAGCCAAGAGCCGGGGCAGGGAAGCACTGAAGCTTTCTTT
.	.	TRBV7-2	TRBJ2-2	CASSLTTGIDGELFF	TGTGCCAGCAGCTTAACAACAGGGATTGACGGGGAGCTGTTTTTT
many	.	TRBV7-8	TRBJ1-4	CASSTPTGMAEKLFF	TGTGCCAGCAGCACCCCGACGGGAATGGCTGAAAAACTGTTTTTT
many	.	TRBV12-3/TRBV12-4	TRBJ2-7	CASRTGTTYEQYF	TGTGCCAGCAGAACCGGGACAACCTACGAGCAGTACTTC
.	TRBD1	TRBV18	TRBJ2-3	CASSLGTGWARYGIGTDTQYF	TGTGCCAGCTCACTTGGGACAGGTTGGGCCAGATATGGAATTGGGACAGATACGCAGTATTTT
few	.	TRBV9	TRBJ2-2	CASSVDPTGELFF	TGTGCCAGCAGCGTAGACCCCACCGGGGAGCTGTTTTTT
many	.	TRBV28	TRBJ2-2	CASSLNALELFF	TGTGCCAGCAGCCTGAATGCTCTGGAGCTGTTTTTT
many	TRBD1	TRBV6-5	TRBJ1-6	CASRYRGDESPLHF	TGTGCCAGCAGGTACAGGGGGGATGAGTCACCCCTCCACTTT
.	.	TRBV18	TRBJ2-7	CASSPSVVYEQYF	TGTGCCAGCTCACCAAGCGTCGTCTACGAGCAGTACTTC
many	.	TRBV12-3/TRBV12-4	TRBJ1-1	CASGTPLTRGTEAFF	TGTGCCAGCGGTACCCCACTTACTCGGGGTACTGAAGCTTTCTTT
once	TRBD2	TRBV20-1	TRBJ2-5	CSAFRGERNPQYF	TGCAGTGCCTTCCGGGGGGAAAGGAATCCCCAGTACTTC
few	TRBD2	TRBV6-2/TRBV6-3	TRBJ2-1	CASSRNGRAYNEQFF	TGTGCCAGCAGTAGAAACGGGAGGGCCTACAATGAGCAGTTCTTC
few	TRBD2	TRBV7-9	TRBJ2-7	CASSTTLAGGYEQYF	TGTGCCAGCAGCACAACACTAGCGGGAGGGTACGAGCAGTACTTC